This section outlines one TCR beta chain sequence together with its context. The antigen remains undetermined. The data belong to a study of OX40 agonist ivuxolimab in advanced cancers. General study findings and limits: Some of the lowest clonal expansion was seen in partial responders at 0.1-3.0 mg/kg. Mean expanded clone counts were higher in CD8+ than CD4+ T cells.

Germline lookup yields CDR1 MDHEN and CDR2 SYDVKM. V was trimmed by 8 bases and J by 2 bases, leaving 13 bases between them. This CDR3 contains 13 residues. Using immunoSEQ multiplex PCR, the repertoire was profiled, and TCRdb retains in-frame clones only, with some absent. The sample consists of 50,000 to 65,000 clones, around 85% of them appearing once. Any history of autoimmune disease or systemic immunosuppression disqualified patients. Sequencing was performed on CD4+ or CD8+ T cells sorted from blood, taken in a trial of the OX40 agonist ivuxolimab. The chain carries TRBV28 and TRBJ2-7; the D gene is possibly TRBD2 (6 bases). This sequence originates from an adult with an advanced solid tumor such as melanoma, head and neck, liver or kidney cancer. The CDR3 loop is CASLAETTYEQYF. CDR3 DNA sequence: TGTGCCAGCTTAGCGGAAACTACCTACGAGCAGTACTTC.